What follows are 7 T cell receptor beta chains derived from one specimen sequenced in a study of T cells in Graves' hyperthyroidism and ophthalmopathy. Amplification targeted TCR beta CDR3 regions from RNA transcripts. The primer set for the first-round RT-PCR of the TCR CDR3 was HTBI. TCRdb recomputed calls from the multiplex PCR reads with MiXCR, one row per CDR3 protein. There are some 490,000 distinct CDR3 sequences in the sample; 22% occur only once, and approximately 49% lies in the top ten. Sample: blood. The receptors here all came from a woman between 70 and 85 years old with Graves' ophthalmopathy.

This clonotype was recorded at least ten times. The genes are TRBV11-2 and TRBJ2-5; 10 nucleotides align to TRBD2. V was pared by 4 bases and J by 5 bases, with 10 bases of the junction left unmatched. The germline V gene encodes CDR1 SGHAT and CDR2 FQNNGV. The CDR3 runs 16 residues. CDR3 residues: CASSSSGRGTGETQYF. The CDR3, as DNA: TGTGCCAGCAGCTCTAGCGGGAGAGGGACCGGGGAGACCCAGTACTTC.

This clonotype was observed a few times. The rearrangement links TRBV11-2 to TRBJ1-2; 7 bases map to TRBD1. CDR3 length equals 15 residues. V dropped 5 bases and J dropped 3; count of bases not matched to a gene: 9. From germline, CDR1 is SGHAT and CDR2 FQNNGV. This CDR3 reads CASSHPTGRDYGYTF. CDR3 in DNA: TGTGCCAGCAGCCACCCGACAGGGCGGGACTATGGCTACACCTTC.

The CDR3 loop is CASGLLGLAPRLDNEQFF. The CDR3 DNA reads TGTGCTAGTGGTTTGTTGGGACTAGCGCCCAGACTCGACAATGAGCAGTTCTTC. This sequence joins TRBV12-5 and TRBJ2-1; 10 bases map to TRBD2. The germline CDR1 and CDR2 sequences are LGHNT and FRNRAP. V shed 2 bases and J 5 bases; nucleotides not matched to a gene: 12. This CDR3 has 18 amino acids.

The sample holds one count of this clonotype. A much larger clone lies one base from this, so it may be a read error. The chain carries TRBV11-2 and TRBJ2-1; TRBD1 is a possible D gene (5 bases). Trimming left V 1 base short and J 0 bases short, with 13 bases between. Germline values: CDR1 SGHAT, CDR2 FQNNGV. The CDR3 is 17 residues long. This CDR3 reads CASSLVGLLSSYNEQFF. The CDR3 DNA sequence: TGTGCCAGCAGCTTAGTGGGGCTTCTGAGCTCCTACAATGAGCAGTTCTTC. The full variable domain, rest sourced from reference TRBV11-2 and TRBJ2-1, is EAGVAQSPRYKIIEKRQSVAFWCNPISGHATLYWYQQILGQGPKLLIQFQNNGVVDDSQLPKDRFSAERLKGVDSTLKIQPAKLEDSAVYLCASSLVGLLSSYNEQFFGPGTRLTVL.

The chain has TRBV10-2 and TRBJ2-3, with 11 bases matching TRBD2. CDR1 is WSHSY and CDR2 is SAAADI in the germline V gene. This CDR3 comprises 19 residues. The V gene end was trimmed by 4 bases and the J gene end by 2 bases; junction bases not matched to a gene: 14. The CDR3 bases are TGCGCCAGCAGTGGAGATAGCGGGAGGGCCTATTTGTTCACAGATACGCAGTATTTT. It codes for CASSGDSGRAYLFTDTQYF.

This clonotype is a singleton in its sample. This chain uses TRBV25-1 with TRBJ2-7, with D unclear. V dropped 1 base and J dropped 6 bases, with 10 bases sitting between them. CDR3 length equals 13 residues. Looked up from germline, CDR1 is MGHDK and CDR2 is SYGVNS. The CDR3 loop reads CASSELVVTEQYF. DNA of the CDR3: TGTGCCAGCAGTGAATTGGTTGTGACCGAGCAGTACTTC.

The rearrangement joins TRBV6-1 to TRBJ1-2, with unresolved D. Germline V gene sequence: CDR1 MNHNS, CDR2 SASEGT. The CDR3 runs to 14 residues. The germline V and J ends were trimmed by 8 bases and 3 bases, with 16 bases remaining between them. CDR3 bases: TGTGCCAGCCGTCCATCGGTCTGGGACTATGGCTACACCTTC. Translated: CASRPSVWDYGYTF.